This passage covers 9 T cell receptor beta chains from one sample sequenced in a study of T cell repertoires in cytomegalovirus infection. TCRdb reprocessed the reads with MiXCR, giving one entry per CDR3 protein. The sample consists of some 700,000 distinct CDR3 sequences, about 30% of them appearing once. The antigens of these receptors remain unknown. Sequenced here: cultured PBMCs, sampled from culture after CMV antigen stimulation. Source of these receptors: a human donor in good health (CMV status not recorded). Some clones in this sample may be carry-over from other donors' samples.

A word on this clonotype: At one boundary the junction diverges from the germline segment, which might be a read error. The chain carries TRBV7-2 and TRBJ2-3; the D is unclear. This CDR3 region has 13 residues. Germline V gives CDR1 SGHTA, CDR2 FQGNSA. The CDR3 is CASSLGPTETQYF. The CDR3 coding sequence is TGTGCCAGCAGCTTAGGCCCAACAGAGACGCAGTATTTT.

V and J are TRBV20-1 and TRBJ2-7; no firm D call. V was cut by 3 bases and J by 0 bases, with 12 bases left in between. CDR3 length: 14 amino acids. Germline V lookup: CDR1 DFQATT, CDR2 SNEGSKA (reference sequence). CDR3 sequence (DNA): TGCAGTGCTAGTAACATCAGAAACTCCTACGAGCAGTACTTC. Amino acids: CSASNIRNSYEQYF.

The genes are TRBV19 and TRBJ1-6; D is perhaps TRBD1 (5 bases). This CDR3 is built from 14 residues. Germline V gives CDR1 LNHDA, CDR2 SQIVND (reference sequence). V gave up 3 bases and J gave up 8 bases, with 11 bases separating them. CDR3 in amino acids: CASSISSGDSPLHF. The CDR3 DNA is TGTGCCAGTAGTATCTCATCGGGGGATTCACCCCTCCACTTT.

This clonotype was observed a handful of times. J is TRBJ2-7 and V is TRBV6-6; either TRBD1 or TRBD2 may fit D (5 bases each). This CDR3 region has 13 residues. V lost 5 bases, J lost 8 bases, and 16 bases lay in between. The germline CDR1 and CDR2 sequences are MNHNY and SVGAGI (reference sequence). DNA of the CDR3: TGTGCCAGCAGTCCCGGGACCCCGGGGAAGCAGTACTTC. Its protein is CASSPGTPGKQYF.

The V and J genes are TRBV7-9 and TRBJ2-7; 8 nucleotides match TRBD1. The CDR3 extends over 16 amino acids. CDR1 and CDR2 (germline): SEHNR, FQNEAQ (reference sequence). V gave up 3 bases and J gave up 4 bases; unmatched junction bases: 11. The DNA for the CDR3 is TGTGCCAGCAGCTTCCCGGGACAGGACTCCCTTTACGAGCAGTACTTC. It yields the protein CASSFPGQDSLYEQYF.

The chain joins TRBV6-2 or TRBV6-3 to TRBJ2-1, with TRBD2 identical over 14 bases. Germline CDR1 MNHEY, CDR2 SVGEGT. J gave up 8 bases and V 2 bases, and 11 bases lay outside the gene matches. The CDR3 extends over 18 amino acids. The DNA for the CDR3 is TGTGCCAGCAGTTACGGTCGGACTAGCGGGGGGCCGCTGGATGAGCAGTTCTTC. Protein: CASSYGRTSGGPLDEQFF.

The chain joins TRBV6-1 to TRBJ2-3; tentatively, D is TRBD1 or TRBD2 (5 bases each). The CDR3 contains 13 residues. CDR1 and CDR2 (germline): MNHNS, SASEGT. Between the trimmed V and J ends, which lost 2 bases and 5 bases, there was a span of 8 bases. Written as DNA, the CDR3 is TGTGCCAGCAGTGAAAGAGGGGTAGATACGCAGTATTTT. This translates into CASSERGVDTQYF.

A few counts support this clonotype. The chain couples TRBV29-1 to TRBJ2-7; D may be TRBD1 (5 bases). The CDR3 is 11 residues long. V was trimmed by 6 bases and J by 2 bases, leaving 8 bases between them. The V gene's germline CDR1 is SQVTM and CDR2 ANQGSEA. CDR3 residues: CSVPGTYEQYF. CDR3 in DNA: TGCAGCGTGCCAGGGACCTACGAGCAGTACTTC.

This clonotype came up a few times. The chain employs TRBV28 and TRBJ1-1, with a tentative D call TRBD1 (5 bases). V gave up 6 bases and J gave up 4 bases, with 12 bases separating them. The germline V gene has CDR1 MDHEN and CDR2 SYDVKM. The CDR3 covers 13 residues. In nucleotides, the CDR3 is TGTGCCAGCAGCGGCGCAGGGCGCACTGAAGCTTTCTTT. It encodes CASSGAGRTEAFF. Based on the CDR3 plus reference TRBV28 and TRBJ1-1, the full variable domain is DVKVTQSSRYLVKRTGEKVFLECVQDMDHENMFWYRQDPGLGLRLIYFSYDVKMKEKGDIPEGYSVSREKKERFSLILESASTNQTSMYLCASSGAGRTEAFFGQGTRLTVV.